A selection of T cell receptor beta chains follows, all from one sample in a study of Ad26.COV2.S vaccination and SARS-CoV-2 variants. Repertoires were generated with immunoSEQ multiplex PCR, while TCRdb's copy carries only in-frame clones and drops some. Of some 340,000 clones in the sample, about 85% were seen once. The starting material was peripheral blood, obtained in a trial of Ad26.COV2.S vaccine versus placebo. The receptors originated from a person between 18 and 60 years old who received the Ad26.COV2.S COVID-19 vaccine or a placebo. CDR3s include the opening cysteine and the closing phenylalanine or tryptophan. The order of the fields is V gene, J gene, CDR3 length, CDR3 protein.

V: TRBV4-2; J: TRBJ2-5; length: 15; CDR3: CASSQEPTREETQYF
V: TRBV27; J: TRBJ1-5; length: 16; CDR3: CARPRTGGASNQPQHF
V: TRBV6-1; J: TRBJ2-3; length: 15; CDR3: CASSEQRGSTDTQYF
V: TRBV5-5; J: TRBJ1-2; length: 16; CDR3: CASSPQWTGRIGGYTF
V: TRBV28; J: TRBJ1-5; length: 14; CDR3: CASSSRTAGQPQHF
V: TRBV27; J: TRBJ2-7; length: 18; CDR3: CASTYNPTFSGTPYEQYF
V: TRBV10-3; J: TRBJ1-1; length: 16; CDR3: CAISESLMQVNTEAFF
V: TRBV5-1; J: TRBJ1-1; length: 13; CDR3: CASSVGLNTEAFF
V: TRBV19; J: TRBJ1-2; length: 14; CDR3: CASSSGDTNYGYTF
V: TRBV13; J: TRBJ2-1; length: 14; CDR3: CASSLLGDVNEQFF
V: TRBV7-7; J: TRBJ2-1; length: 15; CDR3: CASSLKGGLNNEQFF
V: TRBV6-2/TRBV6-3; J: TRBJ2-7; length: 13; CDR3: CASSYSRAGEQYF
V: TRBV6-2/TRBV6-3; J: TRBJ1-1; length: 18; CDR3: CASSYSRYRTGTNTEAFF
V: TRBV9; J: TRBJ2-7; length: 14; CDR3: CASSVRDNSYEQYF
V: TRBV7-2; J: TRBJ2-7; length: 14; CDR3: CASSYAGTPYEQYF
V: TRBV6-2/TRBV6-3; J: TRBJ2-3; length: 16; CDR3: CASSYSAGEMTDTQYF
V: TRBV2; J: TRBJ1-1; length: 11; CDR3: CASRWDVEAFF
V: TRBV15; J: TRBJ1-2; length: 16; CDR3: CATSRAVGQLNYGYTF
V: TRBV11-3; J: TRBJ2-2; length: 13; CDR3: CASSLVPTGELFF
V: TRBV7-3; J: TRBJ2-5; length: 15; CDR3: CASSVLAGGPETQYF
V: TRBV14; J: TRBJ2-7; length: 14; CDR3: CASSQATGRGEQYF
V: TRBV4-2; J: TRBJ1-3; length: 14; CDR3: CASSQNRAGNTIYF
V: TRBV7-9; J: TRBJ1-1; length: 16; CDR3: CASSSFRTGEGTEAFF
V: TRBV4-1; J: TRBJ2-5; length: 16; CDR3: CASSQDAAGYQETQYF
V: TRBV6-5; J: TRBJ1-4; length: 14; CDR3: CASPLPTGGEKLFF
V: TRBV6-1; J: TRBJ2-1; length: 16; CDR3: CASSEGHGISYNEQFF
V: TRBV27; J: TRBJ2-2; length: 15; CDR3: CASSLRDSLTGELFF
V: TRBV28; J: TRBJ1-1; length: 13; CDR3: CASSRPRSYEAFF
V: TRBV5-4; J: TRBJ1-3; length: 18; CDR3: CASSSGGHLGPSGNTIYF